These T cell receptor beta chains were read from a single sample in a study of blood T cell repertoires in COVID-19. Sequencing used immunoSEQ multiplex PCR; TCRdb keeps in-frame clones, though not all of them. The table records roughly 180,000 clones, more than 65% of them present only once. Material: PBMCs or T cells enriched from blood (not recorded which). The receptors come from a woman between 35 and 50 years old with acute COVID-19. Each CDR3 is given with its conserved first and last residue. D genes are given only for firm matches. Clone size is given for some rows only: seen once, a few or many times, or a class if the clone is expanded.

TRBD1 | . | TRBJ1-4 | 15 | TRBV5-1 | CASSLAGTGWEKLFF | TGCGCCAGCAGCTTGGCTGGGACAGGGTGGGAAAAACTGTTTTTT
TRBD1 | . | TRBJ1-6 | 15 | TRBV30 | CAWAQGAVYNSPLHF | TGTGCCTGGGCCCAGGGGGCGGTCTATAATTCACCCCTCCACTTT
. | . | TRBJ2-3 | 13 | TRBV27 | CATMNWDSDTQYF | TGTGCCACCATGAATTGGGACTCAGATACGCAGTATTTT
. | . | TRBJ2-5 | 13 | TRBV28 | CASSLGAQATQYF | TGTGCCAGCAGCTTAGGCGCCCAGGCGACCCAGTACTTC
. | . | TRBJ2-1 | 16 | TRBV24-1 | CATSEATSAVVGEQFF | TGTGCCACCAGTGAAGCGACTAGTGCGGTGGTCGGTGAGCAGTTCTTC
TRBD2 | few | TRBJ2-1 | 17 | TRBV5-1 | CASSLGLGLAGINEQFF | TGCGCCAGCAGCTTGGGGTTGGGCCTAGCGGGGATAAATGAGCAGTTCTTC
TRBD1 | . | TRBJ2-1 | 15 | TRBV5-1 | CASSLATGGYNEQFF | TGCGCCAGCAGCTTGGCGACAGGGGGTTACAATGAGCAGTTCTTC
. | . | TRBJ1-3 | 14 | TRBV19 | CASKTFGSGNTIYF | TGTGCCAGTAAAACTTTTGGCTCTGGAAACACCATATATTTT
TRBD2 | few | TRBJ2-7 | 15 | TRBV6-4 | CASSPTGGEAYEQYF | TGTGCCAGCAGCCCTACTGGGGGGGAAGCCTACGAGCAGTACTTC
. | once | TRBJ2-2 | 13 | TRBV30 | CAWVYSVTGELFF | TGTGCCTGGGTCTATAGCGTCACCGGGGAGCTGTTTTTT
TRBD1 | . | TRBJ1-1 | 14 | TRBV6-5 | CASSYNRGNTEAFF | TGTGCCAGCAGTTACAACAGGGGGAACACTGAAGCTTTCTTT
TRBD2 | . | TRBJ2-1 | 15 | TRBV4-1 | CASSPEGREYNEQFF | TGCGCCAGCAGCCCTGAGGGGCGGGAGTACAATGAGCAGTTCTTC
TRBD1 | . | TRBJ1-1 | 15 | TRBV18 | CASSEGTGYYTEAFF | TGTGCCAGCTCAGAGGGGACAGGGTATTACACTGAAGCTTTCTTT
TRBD1 | . | TRBJ2-5 | 15 | TRBV30 | CAWSLGAGGPETQYF | TGTGCCTGGAGTCTCGGCGCAGGGGGTCCGGAGACCCAGTACTTC
. | . | TRBJ2-3 | 13 | TRBV7-2 | CASSSVFGDTQYF | TGTGCCAGCAGCTCGGTTTTTGGAGATACGCAGTATTTT
TRBD1 | once | TRBJ2-7 | 14 | TRBV7-9 | CASSLDLDRVEQYF | TGTGCCAGCAGCTTAGACCTGGACAGGGTCGAGCAGTACTTC